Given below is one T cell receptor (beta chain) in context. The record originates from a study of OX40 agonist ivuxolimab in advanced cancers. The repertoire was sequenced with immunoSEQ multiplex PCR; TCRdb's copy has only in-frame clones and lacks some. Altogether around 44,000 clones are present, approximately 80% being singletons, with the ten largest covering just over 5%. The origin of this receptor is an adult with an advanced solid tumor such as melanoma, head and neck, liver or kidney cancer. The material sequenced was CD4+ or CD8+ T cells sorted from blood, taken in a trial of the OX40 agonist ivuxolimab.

The CDR3 reads CASSWPTGETQYF. CDR3 in DNA: TGTGCCAGCAGCTGGCCAACGGGGGAGACCCAGTACTTC. The rearrangement links TRBV5-6 to TRBJ2-5; perhaps TRBD2 as D (5 bases). Germline V CDR1 and CDR2: SGHDT, YYEEEE. Trimming removed 3 bases from V and 5 bases from J, with 11 bases in between. The CDR3 spans 13 residues.